This entry is about one T cell receptor (beta chain). Its binding antigen is unknown. No much larger clone is present one base from it, and per-base qualities are unavailable. A total of 25 to 35 patients with locally advanced or metastatic urothelial carcinoma, treated at Memorial Sloan Kettering on a trial protocol, made up the cohort. Peripheral blood mononuclear cells were collected pretreatment and during treatment, with between 1 and 8 total time points obtained per patient. The Qiagen DNeasy Blood extraction kit was used to purify genomic DNA from total PBMCs and from tumor samples. PBMCs were collected pretreatment and during treatment, and were isolated and stored as previously described. V loses 1 base, J loses 4 bases, and the germline ends lie 10 bases apart. Taken from the germline V gene, the CDR1 and CDR2 loops are MGHRA and YSYEKL. The CDR3 holds 14 amino acids from the cysteine to the phenylalanine. Only the CDR3 DNA stays, 42 bases, in frame from base 1.

This sample is part of a study of PD-L1 blockade in urothelial cancer (dated by TCRdb to about 2017). Some background on the complete study: All patients started therapy at some point between 2014 and 2016 and received atezolizumab 1,200 mg intravenously every 3 weeks. Durable clinical benefit meant progression-free survival longer than 6 months, and TCR features were also tested against progression-free and overall survival. An ECOG performance status of 0 or 1 was recorded for the patients, and 0 to 3 prior chemotherapy regimens had been received by the patients. About 85% of the 29 patients were males with bladder-origin urothelial cancer, and about 60% of the 29 reported a prior smoking history. Blood samples gave a median of roughly 150,000 T cells and approximately 85,000 unique TCRs, with a median clonality of around 0.074. In the same patients, pretreatment tumors underwent whole exome sequencing and RNA sequencing in addition to TCR sequencing. Pretreatment tumor samples, along with matched peripheral blood serially collected before and after atezolizumab treatment, were subjected to TCR sequencing. The study was an exploratory multi-omic analysis of somatic, immune and clinical correlates of response to PD-L1 blockade with atezolizumab in urothelial cancer. Pretreatment blood TCR-seq was available for under 35 patients, at least one posttreatment blood collection was obtained for some 25 patients, and tumor TCR-seq was available for some 25 patients. Blood samples were analyzed at two time points: 3 weeks after treatment start (second dose) and 6 weeks after treatment start. Durable clinical benefit was achieved by nine patients and was not achieved by 20 patients.

Overall study outcomes, separate from this receptor: Improved progression-free and overall survival was associated with having pretreatment peripheral blood TCR clonality below the median. Because the sample size was small (n ≈ 28) and many of the analyses were exploratory, the results are meant to be hypothesis-generating. Patients with durable benefit showed greater expansion of tumor-associated TCR clones in peripheral blood 3 weeks after starting treatment (n = 22, p = 0.022).

Synthetic TCR analog templates were spiked into each PCR to estimate absolute template abundance from read counts. The immunoSEQ assay was used to amplify TCRbeta CDR3 regions from genomic DNA with bias-controlled V and J gene primers. Sequencing of rearranged TCRbeta segments was performed at approximately 20X coverage. Regarding the original processing steps: Sequencing errors were corrected by clustering, and CDR3s were annotated against IMGT so that V, D and J genes could be assigned. Downstream analyses used only productive TCRbeta rearrangements, leaving out any out-of-frame or stop-codon sequences. Clonality was computed as one minus Shannon entropy normalized by the log of the number of unique productive sequences. Fisher's exact test with Benjamini-Hochberg correction, at a threshold of adjusted p below 0.01, was used to find clones that differed between time points or between blood and tumor. Not all clones reach the TCRdb copy of this immuneACCESS table, which keeps in-frame sequences only. Checked studies attribute under half of the gap to unresolved V genes and leave the rest unexplained. V and J calls and clone size are copied from that table; D and trimming were computed from the DNA. A total of tens of thousands of clones appear in this sample, roughly 80% of them only once. The ten largest clones capture around 2.5% of the sample.

The sequenced sample was PBMCs, obtained around atezolizumab (anti-PD-L1) treatment. The sequence joins TRBV4-1 to TRBJ2-5, with the D segment identity uncertain. This receptor was identified in a man aged 65-85 years with urothelial cancer. Read as DNA, the sequence is TGCGCCAGCAGCCAAGCTACTACTACAGAGACCCAGTACTTC. It is translated as CASSQATTTETQYF.